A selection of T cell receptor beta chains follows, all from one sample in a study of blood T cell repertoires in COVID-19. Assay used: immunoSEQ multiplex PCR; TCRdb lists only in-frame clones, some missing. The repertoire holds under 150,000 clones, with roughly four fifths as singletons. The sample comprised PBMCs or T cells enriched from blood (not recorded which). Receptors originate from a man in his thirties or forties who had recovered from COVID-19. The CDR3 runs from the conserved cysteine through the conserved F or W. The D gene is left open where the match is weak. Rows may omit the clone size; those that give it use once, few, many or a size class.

CASSLEGRGLNTEAFF,TGTGCCAGCAGCTTAGAAGGCAGGGGTCTGAACACTGAAGCTTTCTTT,TRBJ1-1,-,TRBV7-3,-
CASSFGLARSPGEQFF,TGTGCCAGCAGTTTCGGACTAGCAAGATCTCCTGGTGAGCAGTTCTTC,TRBJ2-1,-,TRBV27,TRBD2
CASSFSWGADTQYF,TGTGCCAGCAGCTTTAGTTGGGGGGCAGATACGCAGTATTTT,TRBJ2-3,-,TRBV7-2,-
CASSRSTGDTQYF,TGTGCCAGCAGCCGCTCGACAGGAGATACGCAGTATTTT,TRBJ2-3,-,TRBV7-9,-
CASSIQGQSNYGYTF,TGTGCCAGTAGTATCCAGGGACAGTCTAACTATGGCTACACCTTC,TRBJ1-2,-,TRBV19,TRBD1
CASSPAKDRGVTDEQYF,TGCGCCAGCAGCCCCGCGAAGGACAGGGGGGTTACCGACGAGCAGTACTTC,TRBJ2-7,-,TRBV5-1,TRBD1
CASSEIGRPTNNEQFF,TGCGCCAGCAGTGAGATAGGTCGACCGACAAACAATGAGCAGTTCTTC,TRBJ2-1,once,TRBV10-1,-
CASSVEGQGFDEQFF,TGTGCCAGCAGCGTAGAGGGACAGGGTTTTGATGAGCAGTTCTTC,TRBJ2-1,-,TRBV9,TRBD1
CAIRDKDRGNSPLHF,TGTGCCATCAGGGACAAAGACAGGGGCAATTCACCCCTCCACTTT,TRBJ1-6,-,TRBV10-3,TRBD1
CASTYNPRDYGYTF,TGTGCCAGCACTTACAACCCCCGGGACTATGGCTACACCTTC,TRBJ1-2,-,TRBV6-2/TRBV6-3,-
CASSPRAGKTDTQYF,TGTGCCAGCTCACCACGGGCAGGGAAAACAGATACGCAGTATTTT,TRBJ2-3,-,TRBV18,-
CASSIVGGGDEQFF,TGTGCCAGTAGTATAGTAGGGGGGGGCGATGAGCAGTTCTTC,TRBJ2-1,-,TRBV19,-
CTSSLLLYRTGSSGNTIYF,TGCACCAGCAGCCTTTTACTGTATCGGACAGGGTCCTCTGGAAACACCATATATTTT,TRBJ1-3,once,TRBV1,-
CASSAWTVNTEAFF,TGTGCCAGCAGTGCCTGGACAGTGAACACTGAAGCTTTCTTT,TRBJ1-1,once,TRBV27,-
CASSQLSGTSGKNNEQFF,TGTGCCAGCAGCCAACTCTCGGGGACTAGCGGGAAAAACAATGAGCAGTTCTTC,TRBJ2-1,-,TRBV3-1/TRBV3-2,TRBD2
CASRTFQGGEGGYTF,TGTGCCAGTAGAACCTTCCAGGGGGGAGAAGGTGGCTACACCTTC,TRBJ1-2,-,TRBV19,TRBD1
CASSQAYRGRVTDTQYF,TGTGCCAGCAGCCAAGCTTACAGGGGGCGAGTCACAGATACGCAGTATTTT,TRBJ2-3,-,TRBV14,TRBD1
CASSMGLEFPREQFF,TGTGCCAGCAGTATGGGACTAGAGTTCCCTCGTGAGCAGTTCTTC,TRBJ2-1,-,TRBV27,TRBD2
CATSSDLSGGTTDTQYF,TGTGCCACCAGCTCAGACCTAAGCGGGGGGACCACAGATACGCAGTATTTT,TRBJ2-3,-,TRBV15,TRBD2
CASTQSWASNTEAFF,TGTGCCAGCACCCAAAGTTGGGCATCGAACACTGAAGCTTTCTTT,TRBJ1-1,-,TRBV5-6,-
CASRAGTSGAQYF,TGTGCCAGCAGGGCCGGGACTAGCGGGGCCCAGTACTTC,TRBJ2-5,-,TRBV6-5,TRBD2
CASRREGRTNEKLFF,TGTGCCAGCAGGCGAGAGGGGAGGACTAATGAAAAACTGTTTTTT,TRBJ1-4,-,TRBV6-5,-
CASELQETQYF,TGTGCCAGCGAGCTGCAAGAGACCCAGTACTTC,TRBJ2-5,-,TRBV2,-
CASSLGFSGYEQYF,TGTGCCAGCAGCTTAGGTTTTAGCGGCTACGAGCAGTACTTC,TRBJ2-7,-,TRBV7-2,-
CASSPGELMFSPLHF,TGTGCCAGCAGTCCAGGGGAGTTGATGTTTTCACCCCTCCACTTT,TRBJ1-6,-,TRBV27,-
CASSRSGTANTGELFF,TGTGCCAGCTCACGCTCCGGGACAGCAAACACCGGGGAGCTGTTTTTT,TRBJ2-2,few,TRBV18,TRBD1
CATSDPATGTNTGELFF,TGTGCCACCAGTGACCCGGCGACAGGAACGAACACCGGGGAGCTGTTTTTT,TRBJ2-2,-,TRBV24-1,-
CASSLGSGTEAFF,TGTGCCAGCAGCTTAGGTTCGGGCACTGAAGCTTTCTTT,TRBJ1-1,many,TRBV7-9,-
CASRSGQGANTGELFF,TGTGCCAGCAGATCCGGACAGGGAGCGAACACCGGGGAGCTGTTTTTT,TRBJ2-2,-,TRBV2,TRBD1
CASSGTVSGNTIYF,TGTGCCAGCAGCGGGACAGTCTCTGGAAACACCATATATTTT,TRBJ1-3,-,TRBV9,-
CASSETTYNEQFF,TGTGCCAGCAGTGAAACTACATACAATGAGCAGTTCTTC,TRBJ2-1,-,TRBV2,-
CASSQISGNTIYF,TGTGCCAGCAGCCAAATCTCTGGAAACACCATATATTTT,TRBJ1-3,-,TRBV11-1,-
CASSTLAGGHTQYF,TGTGCCAGTAGCACACTAGCGGGGGGACATACGCAGTATTTT,TRBJ2-3,-,TRBV19,TRBD2
CASSSTGFYGYTF,TGTGCCAGCAGCTCGACAGGGTTCTATGGCTACACCTTC,TRBJ1-2,-,TRBV12-3/TRBV12-4,TRBD1